Following are 4 T cell receptor beta chains from one sample sequenced in a study of T-cell reconstitution after alpha-beta-depleted transplantation in children. A TCRbeta library incorporating unique molecular identifiers was prepared. TCRdb reprocessed the PCR reads via MiXCR and lists one record per CDR3 protein. The repertoire consists of about 310,000 distinct CDR3 sequences, with 23% occurring once and the leading ten covering roughly 9.8%. Here the sequenced sample was PBMCs, mostly from graft donor cells, taken 180 days after TCRalphabeta/CD19-depleted stem cell transplant. These receptors were taken from a male patient under 18 who had a stem cell transplant for acute lymphoblastic leukemia, so the T cells may come from the graft donor.

This clonotype was detected only a few times. Here the CDR3 reads CASSSYAPTFPATFTDTQYF. The CDR3 nucleotides read TGTGCCAGCAGTTCCTACGCACCGACTTTCCCCGCGACCTTCACAGATACGCAGTATTTT. The chain combines TRBV27 with TRBJ2-3; D remains ambiguous. This CDR3 spans 20 amino acids. The ends were cut back, 4 bases at V and 2 bases at J, with 28 bases in the middle. Per the germline V gene, CDR1 is MNHEY and CDR2 is SMNVEV (reference sequence).

The sample holds a few counts of this clonotype. The chain recombines TRBV4-1 with TRBJ2-1, with D possibly TRBD2 on 6 matching bases. Germline loops: CDR1 MGHRA, CDR2 YSYEKL. Trimming took 2 bases from V and 2 from J, leaving 7 bases between them. This CDR3 has 14 residues. CDR3 coding DNA: TGCGCCAGCAGCCAACGGGGGACCTACAATGAGCAGTTCTTC. It yields the protein CASSQRGTYNEQFF.

The V gene is TRBV4-2, the J gene TRBJ2-3; no firm D call. This CDR3 contains 13 residues. The V end lost 4 bases, the J end lost 2 bases, and 7 bases lay between the germline ends. CDR1 is LGHNA and CDR2 is YNFKEQ in the germline V gene. The DNA for the CDR3 is TGTGCCAGCAGCCCCGACAACACAGATACGCAGTATTTT. Its translation is CASSPDNTDTQYF.

The J gene is TRBJ2-6, the V gene TRBV20-1, with a possible D match to TRBD1 (5 bases). CDR3 length: 16 residues. The V end lost 5 bases, the J end lost 2 bases, and 16 bases lay between the germline ends. The germline CDR1 and CDR2 sequences are DFQATT and SNEGSKA (reference sequence). The CDR3 DNA reads TGCAGTGCTCCTTCCTACAGGACGACTGGGGCCAACGTCCTGACTTTC. This encodes CSAPSYRTTGANVLTF.